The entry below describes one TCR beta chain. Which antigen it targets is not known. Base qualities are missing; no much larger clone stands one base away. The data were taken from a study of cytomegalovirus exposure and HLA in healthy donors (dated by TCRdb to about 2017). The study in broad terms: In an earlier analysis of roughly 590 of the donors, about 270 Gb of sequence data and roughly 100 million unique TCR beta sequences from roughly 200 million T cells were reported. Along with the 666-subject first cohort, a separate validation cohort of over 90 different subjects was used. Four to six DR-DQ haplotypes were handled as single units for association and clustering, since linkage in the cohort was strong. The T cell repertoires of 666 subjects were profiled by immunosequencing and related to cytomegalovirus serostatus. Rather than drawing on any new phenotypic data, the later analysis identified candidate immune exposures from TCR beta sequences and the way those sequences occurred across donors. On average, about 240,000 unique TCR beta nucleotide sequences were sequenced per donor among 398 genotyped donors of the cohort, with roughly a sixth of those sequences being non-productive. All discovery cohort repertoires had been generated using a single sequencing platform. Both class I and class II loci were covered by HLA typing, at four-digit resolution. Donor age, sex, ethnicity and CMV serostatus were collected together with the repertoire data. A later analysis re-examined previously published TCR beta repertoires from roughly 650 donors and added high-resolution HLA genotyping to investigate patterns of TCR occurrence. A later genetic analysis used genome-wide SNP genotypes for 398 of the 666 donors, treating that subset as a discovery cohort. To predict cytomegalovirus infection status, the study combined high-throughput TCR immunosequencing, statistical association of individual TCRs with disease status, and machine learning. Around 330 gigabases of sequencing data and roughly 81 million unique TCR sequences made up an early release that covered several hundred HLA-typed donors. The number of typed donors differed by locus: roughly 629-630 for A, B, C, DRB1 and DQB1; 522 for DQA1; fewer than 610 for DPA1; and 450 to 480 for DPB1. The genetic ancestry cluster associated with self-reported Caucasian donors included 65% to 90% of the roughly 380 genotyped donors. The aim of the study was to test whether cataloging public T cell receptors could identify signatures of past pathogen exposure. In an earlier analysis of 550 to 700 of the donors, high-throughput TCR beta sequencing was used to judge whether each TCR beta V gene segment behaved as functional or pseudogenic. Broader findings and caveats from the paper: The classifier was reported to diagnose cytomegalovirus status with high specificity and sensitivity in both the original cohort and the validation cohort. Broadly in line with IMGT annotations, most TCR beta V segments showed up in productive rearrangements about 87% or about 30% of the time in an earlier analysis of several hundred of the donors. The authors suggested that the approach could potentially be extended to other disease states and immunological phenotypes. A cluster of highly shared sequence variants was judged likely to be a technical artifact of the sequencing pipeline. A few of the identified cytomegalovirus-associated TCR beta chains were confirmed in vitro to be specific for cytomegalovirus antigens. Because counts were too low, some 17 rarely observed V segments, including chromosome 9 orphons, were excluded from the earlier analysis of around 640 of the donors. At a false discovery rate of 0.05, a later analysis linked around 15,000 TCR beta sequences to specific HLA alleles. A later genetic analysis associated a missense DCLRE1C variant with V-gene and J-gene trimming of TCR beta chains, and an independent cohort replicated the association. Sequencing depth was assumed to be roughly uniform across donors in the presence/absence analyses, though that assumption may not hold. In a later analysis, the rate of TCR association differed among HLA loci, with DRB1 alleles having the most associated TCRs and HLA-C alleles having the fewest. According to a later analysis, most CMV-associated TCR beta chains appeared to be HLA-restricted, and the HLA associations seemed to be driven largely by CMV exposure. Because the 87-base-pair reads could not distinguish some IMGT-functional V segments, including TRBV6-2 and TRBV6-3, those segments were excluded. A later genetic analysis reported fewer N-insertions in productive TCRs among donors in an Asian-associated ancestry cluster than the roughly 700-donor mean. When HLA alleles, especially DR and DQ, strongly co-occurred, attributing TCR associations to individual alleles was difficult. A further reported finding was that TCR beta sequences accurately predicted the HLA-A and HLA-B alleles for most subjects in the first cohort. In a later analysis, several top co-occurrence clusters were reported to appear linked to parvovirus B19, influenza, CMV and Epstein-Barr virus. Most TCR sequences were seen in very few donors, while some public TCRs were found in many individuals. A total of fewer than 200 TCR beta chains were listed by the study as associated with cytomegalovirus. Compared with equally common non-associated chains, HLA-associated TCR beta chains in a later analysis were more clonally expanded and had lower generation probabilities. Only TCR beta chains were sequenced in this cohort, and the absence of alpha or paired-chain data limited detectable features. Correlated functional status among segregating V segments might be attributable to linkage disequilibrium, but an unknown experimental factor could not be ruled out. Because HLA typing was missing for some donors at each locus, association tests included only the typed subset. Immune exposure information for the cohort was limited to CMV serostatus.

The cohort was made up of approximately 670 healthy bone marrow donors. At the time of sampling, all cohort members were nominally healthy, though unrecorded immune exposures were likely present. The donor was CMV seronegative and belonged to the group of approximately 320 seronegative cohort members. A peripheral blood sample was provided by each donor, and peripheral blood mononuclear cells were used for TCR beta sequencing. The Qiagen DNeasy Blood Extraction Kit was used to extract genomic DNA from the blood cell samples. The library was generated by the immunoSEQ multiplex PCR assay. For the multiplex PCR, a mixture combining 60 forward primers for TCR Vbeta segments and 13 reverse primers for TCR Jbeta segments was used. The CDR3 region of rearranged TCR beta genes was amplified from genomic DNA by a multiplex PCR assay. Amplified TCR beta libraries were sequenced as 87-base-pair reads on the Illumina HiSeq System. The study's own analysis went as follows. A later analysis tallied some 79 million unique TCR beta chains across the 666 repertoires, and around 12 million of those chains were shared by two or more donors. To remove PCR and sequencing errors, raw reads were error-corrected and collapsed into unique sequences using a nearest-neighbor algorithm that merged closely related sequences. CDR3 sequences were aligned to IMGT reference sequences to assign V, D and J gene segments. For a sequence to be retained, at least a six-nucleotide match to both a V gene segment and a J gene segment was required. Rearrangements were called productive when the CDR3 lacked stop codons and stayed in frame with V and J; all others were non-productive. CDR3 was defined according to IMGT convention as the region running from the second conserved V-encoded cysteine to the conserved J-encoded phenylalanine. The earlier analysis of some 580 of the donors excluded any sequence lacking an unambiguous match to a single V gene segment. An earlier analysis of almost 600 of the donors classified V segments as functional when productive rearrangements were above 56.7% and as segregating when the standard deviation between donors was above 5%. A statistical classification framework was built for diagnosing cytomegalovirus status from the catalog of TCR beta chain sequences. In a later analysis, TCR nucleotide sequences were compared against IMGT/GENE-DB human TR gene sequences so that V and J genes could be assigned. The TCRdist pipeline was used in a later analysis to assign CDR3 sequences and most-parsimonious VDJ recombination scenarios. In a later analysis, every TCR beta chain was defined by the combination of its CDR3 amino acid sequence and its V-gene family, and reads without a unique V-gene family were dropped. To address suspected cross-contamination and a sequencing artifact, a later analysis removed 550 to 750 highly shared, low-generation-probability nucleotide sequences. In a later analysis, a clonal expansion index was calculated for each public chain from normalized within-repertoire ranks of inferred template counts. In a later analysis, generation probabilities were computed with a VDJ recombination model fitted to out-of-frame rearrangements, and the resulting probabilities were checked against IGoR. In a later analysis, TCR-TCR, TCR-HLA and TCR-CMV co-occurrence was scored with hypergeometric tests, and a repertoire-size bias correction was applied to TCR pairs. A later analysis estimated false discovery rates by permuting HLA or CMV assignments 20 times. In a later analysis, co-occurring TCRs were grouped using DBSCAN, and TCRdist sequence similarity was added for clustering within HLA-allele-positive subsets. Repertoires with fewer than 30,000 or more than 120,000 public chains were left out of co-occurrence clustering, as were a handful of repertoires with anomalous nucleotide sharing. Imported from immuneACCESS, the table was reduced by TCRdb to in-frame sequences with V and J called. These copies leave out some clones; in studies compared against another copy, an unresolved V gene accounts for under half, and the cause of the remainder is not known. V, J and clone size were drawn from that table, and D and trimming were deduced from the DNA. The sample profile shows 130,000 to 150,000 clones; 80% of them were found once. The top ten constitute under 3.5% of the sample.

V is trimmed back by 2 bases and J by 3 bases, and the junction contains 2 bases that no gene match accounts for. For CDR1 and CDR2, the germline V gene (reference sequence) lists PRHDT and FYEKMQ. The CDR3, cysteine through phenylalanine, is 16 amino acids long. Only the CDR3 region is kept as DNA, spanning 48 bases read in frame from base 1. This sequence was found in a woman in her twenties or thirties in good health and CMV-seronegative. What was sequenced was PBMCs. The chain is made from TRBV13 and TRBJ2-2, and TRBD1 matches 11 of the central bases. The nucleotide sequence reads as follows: TGTGCCAGCAGCTTAATGGACAGGGGGCACACCGGGGAGCTGTTTTTT. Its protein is CASSLMDRGHTGELFF.